What follows describes a single T cell receptor beta chain. Primers: 60 Vbeta forward and 13 Jbeta reverse. Here immunoSEQ multiplex PCR was the method, and the copy in TCRdb shows in-frame clones only, minus some. The data contain around 140,000 clones, about 64% of them singletons. The CDR3 loop spans 15 amino acids. Germline V gene data show CDR1 as SGHNT and CDR2 as YYREEE (reference sequence). The V end was cut by 1 base, the J end by 10 bases, with 15 bases between. The data were obtained in a study of cytomegalovirus exposure and HLA in healthy donors. Specimen: PBMCs. V usage is TRBV5-4 and J usage is TRBJ1-6; possibly TRBD1 for D (5 bases). The TCR originated in a woman in her thirties or forties in good health and CMV-seronegative. CDR3 nucleotides: TGTGCCAGCAGCTTGTCGCAGGGATTAATCTCACCCCTCCACTTT. This translates into CASSLSQGLISPLHF.